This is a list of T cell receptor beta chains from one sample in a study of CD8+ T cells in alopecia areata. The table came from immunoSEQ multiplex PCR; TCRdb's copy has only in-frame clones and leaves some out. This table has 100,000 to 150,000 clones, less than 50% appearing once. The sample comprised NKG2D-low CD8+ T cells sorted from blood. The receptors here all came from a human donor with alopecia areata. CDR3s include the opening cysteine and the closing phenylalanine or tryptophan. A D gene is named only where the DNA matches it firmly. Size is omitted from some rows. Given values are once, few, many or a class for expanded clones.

cdr3_nt: TGTGCCAGCAGTCTGGGACAGGGGTTGTACGAGCAGTACTTC
cdr3_aa: CASSLGQGLYEQYF
v_call: TRBV27
cdr3_length: 14
clone_size: NA
d_call: TRBD1
j_call: TRBJ2-7

cdr3_nt: TGCAGCGGAGATAGCGCCAGCACAGATACGCAGTATTTT
cdr3_aa: CSGDSASTDTQYF
v_call: TRBV29-1
cdr3_length: 13
clone_size: NA
d_call: NA
j_call: TRBJ2-3

cdr3_nt: TGTGCCAGCAGTGGGCGGGAGCAGTTCTTC
cdr3_aa: CASSGREQFF
v_call: TRBV2
cdr3_length: 10
clone_size: few
d_call: NA
j_call: TRBJ2-1

cdr3_nt: TGTGCCAGCAGCTTAGGGGCAGCAATAGAGACCCAGTACTTC
cdr3_aa: CASSLGAAIETQYF
v_call: TRBV7-8
cdr3_length: 14
clone_size: NA
d_call: NA
j_call: TRBJ2-5

cdr3_nt: TGTGCCAGCAGCTTCGGACAGGGCGAGGCAGATACGCAGTATTTT
cdr3_aa: CASSFGQGEADTQYF
v_call: TRBV5-6
cdr3_length: 15
clone_size: NA
d_call: TRBD1
j_call: TRBJ2-3

cdr3_nt: TGTGCCAGCAGCCCTGACCGAGGGGATGGCTACACCTTC
cdr3_aa: CASSPDRGDGYTF
v_call: TRBV9
cdr3_length: 13
clone_size: few
d_call: NA
j_call: TRBJ1-2

cdr3_nt: TGTGCCAGCAGCACGTTCTATGGCTACACCTTC
cdr3_aa: CASSTFYGYTF
v_call: TRBV28
cdr3_length: 11
clone_size: NA
d_call: NA
j_call: TRBJ1-2

cdr3_nt: TGTGCCAGCAGCTTCGGGGTGGCGAACACTGAAGCTTTCTTT
cdr3_aa: CASSFGVANTEAFF
v_call: TRBV7-9
cdr3_length: 14
clone_size: few
d_call: NA
j_call: TRBJ1-1

cdr3_nt: TGCAGCGTGGGGGATGGGGGTGACTATGGCTACACCTTC
cdr3_aa: CSVGDGGDYGYTF
v_call: TRBV29-1
cdr3_length: 13
clone_size: NA
d_call: NA
j_call: TRBJ1-2

cdr3_nt: TGTGCCAGCTGTCCCCGGGGGAGCAATCAGCCCCAGCATTTT
cdr3_aa: CASCPRGSNQPQHF
v_call: TRBV27
cdr3_length: 14
clone_size: few
d_call: NA
j_call: TRBJ1-5

cdr3_nt: TGTGCCAGCAGTCCCACCCCCGCCCGGGGGACTGAAGCTTTCTTT
cdr3_aa: CASSPTPARGTEAFF
v_call: TRBV27
cdr3_length: 15
clone_size: NA
d_call: NA
j_call: TRBJ1-1

cdr3_nt: TGTGCCAGCAGCGACTCTGGGGCCAACGTCCTGACTTTC
cdr3_aa: CASSDSGANVLTF
v_call: TRBV6-5
cdr3_length: 13
clone_size: NA
d_call: NA
j_call: TRBJ2-6

cdr3_nt: TGTGCCAGCAGCTTAATCCCCAGGGAGACCCAGTACTTC
cdr3_aa: CASSLIPRETQYF
v_call: TRBV7-2
cdr3_length: 13
clone_size: NA
d_call: NA
j_call: TRBJ2-5

cdr3_nt: TGTGCCAGCAGCTTAGGGGTGACTAGTCCGGATGAAGAGACCCAGTACTTC
cdr3_aa: CASSLGVTSPDEETQYF
v_call: TRBV11-3
cdr3_length: 17
clone_size: few
d_call: NA
j_call: TRBJ2-5

cdr3_nt: TGTGCCAGCAGCTCCTTTCCATCTGGGACAGCAAACGAGCAGTACTTC
cdr3_aa: CASSSFPSGTANEQYF
v_call: TRBV7-9
cdr3_length: 16
clone_size: few
d_call: TRBD1
j_call: TRBJ2-7

cdr3_nt: TGTGCCAGCAGTGGTCGGGGCAGCGGGACTTATGCCTACGAGCAGTACTTC
cdr3_aa: CASSGRGSGTYAYEQYF
v_call: TRBV6-1
cdr3_length: 17
clone_size: NA
d_call: TRBD2
j_call: TRBJ2-7

cdr3_nt: TGTGCCAGCAGCTTTGGACGGGCCCTGGAGACCCAGTACTTC
cdr3_aa: CASSFGRALETQYF
v_call: TRBV5-6
cdr3_length: 14
clone_size: NA
d_call: NA
j_call: TRBJ2-5

cdr3_nt: TGTGCCAGCAGTCCAGGGGGGGAGCGCCAGCCCCAGCATTTT
cdr3_aa: CASSPGGERQPQHF
v_call: TRBV27
cdr3_length: 14
clone_size: NA
d_call: TRBD1
j_call: TRBJ1-5

cdr3_nt: TGCAGCGTTGATGGCGGGGGTTTCTCCTACGAGCAGTACTTC
cdr3_aa: CSVDGGGFSYEQYF
v_call: TRBV29-1
cdr3_length: 14
clone_size: few
d_call: TRBD2
j_call: TRBJ2-7

cdr3_nt: TGCAGCGTTGCGGACGGGGAGCTGTTTTTT
cdr3_aa: CSVADGELFF
v_call: TRBV29-1
cdr3_length: 10
clone_size: NA
d_call: NA
j_call: TRBJ2-2

cdr3_nt: TGCAGCGTTGGATATAGGGAGGACACCGGGGAGCTGTTTTTT
cdr3_aa: CSVGYREDTGELFF
v_call: TRBV29-1
cdr3_length: 14
clone_size: NA
d_call: NA
j_call: TRBJ2-2

cdr3_nt: TGTGCCAGCAGTTATAGCGGGGGAGGGATCTATGAGCAGTTCTTC
cdr3_aa: CASSYSGGGIYEQFF
v_call: TRBV7-2
cdr3_length: 15
clone_size: once
d_call: TRBD2
j_call: TRBJ2-1

cdr3_nt: TGCAGCGTTGAACGGAGCATCAATGAGCAGTTCTTC
cdr3_aa: CSVERSINEQFF
v_call: TRBV29-1
cdr3_length: 12
clone_size: few
d_call: NA
j_call: TRBJ2-1

cdr3_nt: TGTGCCAGCAGTGACTATACCGGGACAGTTTACTTC
cdr3_aa: CASSDYTGTVYF
v_call: TRBV27
cdr3_length: 12
clone_size: NA
d_call: TRBD1
j_call: TRBJ2-5

cdr3_nt: TGCAGCGTTGATGGTTATTACCAAGAGACCCAGTACTTC
cdr3_aa: CSVDGYYQETQYF
v_call: TRBV29-1
cdr3_length: 13
clone_size: NA
d_call: NA
j_call: TRBJ2-5

cdr3_nt: TGTGCCAGCAGCACGTTAGCCGGGGAGCTGTTTTTT
cdr3_aa: CASSTLAGELFF
v_call: TRBV13
cdr3_length: 12
clone_size: NA
d_call: NA
j_call: TRBJ2-2

cdr3_nt: TGCGCCAGCAGCCAAGATACCCCAGGAACACTTACCAAAAACATTCAGTACTTC
cdr3_aa: CASSQDTPGTLTKNIQYF
v_call: TRBV4-3
cdr3_length: 18
clone_size: NA
d_call: NA
j_call: TRBJ2-4

cdr3_nt: TGTGCCAGTAGTATTCTGGCGGGGGCACTCGCCCCCCCGGGTCAGCAAGAGACCCAGTACTTC
cdr3_aa: CASSILAGALAPPGQQETQYF
v_call: TRBV19
cdr3_length: 21
clone_size: NA
d_call: NA
j_call: TRBJ2-5

cdr3_nt: TGTGCCTCTAGGGGAGCGAGCAATGAGCAGTTCTTC
cdr3_aa: CASRGASNEQFF
v_call: TRBV30
cdr3_length: 12
clone_size: NA
d_call: NA
j_call: TRBJ2-1

cdr3_nt: TGCAGCGTTGAAGCCCCGATTACAGATACGCAGTATTTT
cdr3_aa: CSVEAPITDTQYF
v_call: TRBV29-1
cdr3_length: 13
clone_size: few
d_call: NA
j_call: TRBJ2-3

cdr3_nt: TGCAGCGTGGATGACAGGGGGGAGTCGGGAAACACCATATATTTT
cdr3_aa: CSVDDRGESGNTIYF
v_call: TRBV29-1
cdr3_length: 15
clone_size: few
d_call: TRBD1
j_call: TRBJ1-3

cdr3_nt: TGCAGCGTTGACCCCCCAGACAGACCCACGTATACGCAGTATTTT
cdr3_aa: CSVDPPDRPTYTQYF
v_call: TRBV29-1
cdr3_length: 15
clone_size: NA
d_call: NA
j_call: TRBJ2-3

cdr3_nt: TGCAGCGGTGAGCCCCAAGGGGACAATGAGCAGTTCTTC
cdr3_aa: CSGEPQGDNEQFF
v_call: TRBV29-1
cdr3_length: 13
clone_size: NA
d_call: NA
j_call: TRBJ2-1

cdr3_nt: TGCAGCGTTGAAACTAGCGGGGGGCCGGGCGGCGAGCAGTTCTTC
cdr3_aa: CSVETSGGPGGEQFF
v_call: TRBV29-1
cdr3_length: 15
clone_size: few
d_call: TRBD2
j_call: TRBJ2-1

cdr3_nt: TGCGCCAGCAGCCTTTTCCCCGGGACTAGCGGTCAAGAGACCCAGTACTTC
cdr3_aa: CASSLFPGTSGQETQYF
v_call: TRBV4-1
cdr3_length: 17
clone_size: NA
d_call: TRBD2
j_call: TRBJ2-5

cdr3_nt: TGTGCCTGGAGTCCGGGTTCAGATACGCAGTATTTT
cdr3_aa: CAWSPGSDTQYF
v_call: TRBV30
cdr3_length: 12
clone_size: few
d_call: NA
j_call: TRBJ2-3

cdr3_nt: TGCAGCGTTGAAGATATGGGGGCCACGAGGGGGACTGAAGCTTTCTTT
cdr3_aa: CSVEDMGATRGTEAFF
v_call: TRBV29-1
cdr3_length: 16
clone_size: NA
d_call: NA
j_call: TRBJ1-1

cdr3_nt: TGTGCCAGCAACCCCCAGGGAGATACGCAGTATTTT
cdr3_aa: CASNPQGDTQYF
v_call: TRBV11-2
cdr3_length: 12
clone_size: NA
d_call: NA
j_call: TRBJ2-3

cdr3_nt: TGTGCCAGCACCCTAGGGGGACTAGCGGGACTTGAGCAGTTCTTC
cdr3_aa: CASTLGGLAGLEQFF
v_call: TRBV28
cdr3_length: 15
clone_size: NA
d_call: TRBD2
j_call: TRBJ2-1

cdr3_nt: TGTGCCAGCAGTTCCCTACCAGCGAAACAGGCGGGGGTCTTCCATGAGCAGTTCTTC
cdr3_aa: CASSSLPAKQAGVFHEQFF
v_call: TRBV28
cdr3_length: 19
clone_size: NA
d_call: TRBD2
j_call: TRBJ2-1

cdr3_nt: TGTGCCAGCAGTTTGGCTCCTAATGAAAAACTGTTTTTT
cdr3_aa: CASSLAPNEKLFF
v_call: TRBV6-6
cdr3_length: 13
clone_size: NA
d_call: NA
j_call: TRBJ1-4

cdr3_nt: TGTGCCAGCAGCTTAGGGGCCTCCTACGAGCAGTACTTC
cdr3_aa: CASSLGASYEQYF
v_call: TRBV11-2
cdr3_length: 13
clone_size: NA
d_call: NA
j_call: TRBJ2-7

cdr3_nt: TGTGCCTGGAGTGGACAGGGGATACATCAGCCCCAGCATTTT
cdr3_aa: CAWSGQGIHQPQHF
v_call: TRBV30
cdr3_length: 14
clone_size: NA
d_call: TRBD1
j_call: TRBJ1-5

cdr3_nt: TGTGCCAGCTATCAACCCCGCACAGATACGCAGTATTTT
cdr3_aa: CASYQPRTDTQYF
v_call: TRBV2
cdr3_length: 13
clone_size: few
d_call: NA
j_call: TRBJ2-3

cdr3_nt: TGCGCCAGCAGCTTGGTGGCGGGGAGCGAGCAGTACTTC
cdr3_aa: CASSLVAGSEQYF
v_call: TRBV5-1
cdr3_length: 13
clone_size: NA
d_call: NA
j_call: TRBJ2-7

cdr3_nt: TGTGCCAGCAGCTCCACCCCCACAGATACGCAGTATTTT
cdr3_aa: CASSSTPTDTQYF
v_call: TRBV27
cdr3_length: 13
clone_size: NA
d_call: NA
j_call: TRBJ2-3

cdr3_nt: TGCAGCGTTATTGGCAACACCGGGGAGCTGTTTTTT
cdr3_aa: CSVIGNTGELFF
v_call: TRBV29-1
cdr3_length: 12
clone_size: few
d_call: NA
j_call: TRBJ2-2

cdr3_nt: TGTGCCAGCAGTTGGGGAGGGGGAAGGCTCTACGAGCAGTACTTC
cdr3_aa: CASSWGGGRLYEQYF
v_call: TRBV27
cdr3_length: 15
clone_size: NA
d_call: NA
j_call: TRBJ2-7

cdr3_nt: TGTGCCAGCAGCCAAGTCCTAGCGGGAGGGCCGGCAGATACGCAGTATTTT
cdr3_aa: CASSQVLAGGPADTQYF
v_call: TRBV4-2
cdr3_length: 17
clone_size: few
d_call: TRBD2
j_call: TRBJ2-3

cdr3_nt: TGTGCCAGCAGCTTCGAAGCGGGAGGGGGCAATGAGCAGTTCTTC
cdr3_aa: CASSFEAGGGNEQFF
v_call: TRBV7-6
cdr3_length: 15
clone_size: NA
d_call: TRBD2
j_call: TRBJ2-1

cdr3_nt: TGTGCCAGCAGCCCTGGGGACGGTAGCTCCTACGAGCAGTACTTC
cdr3_aa: CASSPGDGSSYEQYF
v_call: TRBV11-2
cdr3_length: 15
clone_size: few
d_call: NA
j_call: TRBJ2-7

cdr3_nt: TGTGCCAGCAGCTTGGGGAGGGGTCTTCAGTACTTC
cdr3_aa: CASSLGRGLQYF
v_call: TRBV5-6
cdr3_length: 12
clone_size: few
d_call: NA
j_call: TRBJ2-4

cdr3_nt: TGTGCCAGCAGCTTAGGGGACTTTACCGATACGCAGTATTTT
cdr3_aa: CASSLGDFTDTQYF
v_call: TRBV11-2
cdr3_length: 14
clone_size: NA
d_call: NA
j_call: TRBJ2-3

cdr3_nt: TGCAGCGCCGGGGACGCGGGCCCCCACGAGCAGTACTTC
cdr3_aa: CSAGDAGPHEQYF
v_call: TRBV29-1
cdr3_length: 13
clone_size: once
d_call: NA
j_call: TRBJ2-7

cdr3_nt: TGTGCCAGCAGTTACCAAGTAAACAATGAGCAGTTCTTC
cdr3_aa: CASSYQVNNEQFF
v_call: TRBV6-5
cdr3_length: 13
clone_size: once
d_call: NA
j_call: TRBJ2-1

cdr3_nt: TGCAGCGTCCCATACAGGGATGGAACTGAAGCTTTCTTT
cdr3_aa: CSVPYRDGTEAFF
v_call: TRBV29-1
cdr3_length: 13
clone_size: NA
d_call: NA
j_call: TRBJ1-1

cdr3_nt: TGCGCCAGCAGCCAGTTTTCCGGGAATCAGCCCCAGCATTTT
cdr3_aa: CASSQFSGNQPQHF
v_call: TRBV4-3
cdr3_length: 14
clone_size: NA
d_call: NA
j_call: TRBJ1-5

cdr3_nt: TGTGCCACCCCGGGAGGACCGTACTACGAGCAGTACTTC
cdr3_aa: CATPGGPYYEQYF
v_call: TRBV21-1
cdr3_length: 13
clone_size: NA
d_call: NA
j_call: TRBJ2-7

cdr3_nt: TGTGCCTGGAGTCCAGCCGCGTTGTGGAATCAGCCCCAGCATTTT
cdr3_aa: CAWSPAALWNQPQHF
v_call: TRBV30
cdr3_length: 15
clone_size: NA
d_call: NA
j_call: TRBJ1-5

cdr3_nt: TGTGCCTGGAGTGCCTACGGGGGTAGCAATCAGCCCCAGCATTTT
cdr3_aa: CAWSAYGGSNQPQHF
v_call: TRBV30
cdr3_length: 15
clone_size: NA
d_call: NA
j_call: TRBJ1-5